These 9 T cell receptor beta chains were all obtained from the same sample, sequenced in a study of shared clonotypes between healthy human individuals. Repertoires were generated with immunoSEQ multiplex PCR, while TCRdb's copy carries only in-frame clones and drops some. This table holds roughly 2 million clones, 85% to 95% found once. Sequencing was carried out using naive CD4+ T cells sorted from blood. Subset of the sample: CD45RA+ positively selected. The receptor set was obtained from a man aged 18-30 years in good health.

The chain is built from TRBV10-3 and TRBJ1-4; no clear D. The V end lost 11 bases, the J end lost 1 base, and 8 bases lay between the germline ends. CDR1 is ENHRY, CDR2 SYGVKD, per germline. The CDR3 consists of 12 residues. The CDR3 DNA follows: TGTGCCTCCTCGGGAACTAATGAAAAACTGTTTTTT. Translating gives CASSGTNEKLFF.

The chain combines TRBV5-6 with TRBJ1-1; 9 bases agree with TRBD1. J was trimmed by 1 base and V by 4 bases; bases with no gene match: 8. CDR3 length equals 16 residues. Germline V gene data show CDR1 as SGHDT and CDR2 as YYEEEE. CDR3: CASSQGQGKGNTEAFF. DNA of the CDR3: TGTGCCAGCAGCCAAGGACAGGGGAAGGGGAACACTGAAGCTTTCTTT.

The J gene is TRBJ2-5, the V gene TRBV28, with D unclear. TRBJ2-7 explains the end of the DNA better; the J call may be wrong. The germline CDR1 and CDR2 sequences are MDHEN and SYDVKM. The CDR3 is 13 residues long. CDR3 nucleotide sequence: TGTGCCAGCACCCGGACCGGGTCCTACGAGCAGTACTTC. As protein: CASTRTGSYEQYF.

This clone was seen only once. This sample includes further DNA sequences coding for the same CDR3. The rearrangement links TRBV6-5 to TRBJ1-6, with 9 bases aligning to TRBD1. V shed 6 bases, J shed 7 bases, and the junction held 4 bases outside the gene matches. Germline V CDR1 and CDR2: MNHEY, SVGAGI. The CDR3 sequence is 14 residues long. The CDR3 spells CASSPGQGNSPLHF. DNA for the CDR3: TGTGCCAGCAGCCCCGGACAGGGGAATTCACCCCTCCACTTT.

DNA of the CDR3: TGCGCCAGCAGCCAGGTCCCCCCGGGACAGGGGGCGGGCGAGCAGTACTTC. Its protein is CASSQVPPGQGAGEQYF. This chain uses TRBV4-1 with TRBJ2-7; TRBD1 aligns across 12 bases. This CDR3 has 17 amino acids. CDR1 and CDR2 from the germline V gene are MGHRA and YSYEKL. Trimming took 3 bases from V and 6 from J; bases not matched to a gene: 12.

This chain connects TRBV5-4 to TRBJ2-6; the D is unclear. This CDR3 has 15 amino acids. V was cut by 5 bases and J by 0 bases, with 9 bases left in between. Germline CDR1 reads SGHNT; CDR2 reads YYREEE (reference sequence). The CDR3 sequence is CASRNEPSGANVLTF. CDR3 DNA: TGTGCCAGCAGGAATGAGCCCTCTGGGGCCAACGTCCTGACTTTC.

The chain carries TRBV28 and TRBJ1-2; D may be TRBD1 (5 bases). The germline V and J ends were trimmed by 8 bases and 0 bases, with 19 bases remaining between them. The CDR3 spans 16 residues. The V gene's germline CDR1 is MDHEN and CDR2 SYDVKM. CDR3 DNA: TGTGCCAGCTCCCAACACCCGGCGGACACTAACTATGGCTACACCTTC. This encodes CASSQHPADTNYGYTF.

The V call is TRBV10-3, the J call TRBJ2-7, with D possibly being TRBD2 (5 bases). Per germline, CDR1 ENHRY and CDR2 SYGVKD. This CDR3 is 16 amino acids long. Trimming shortened V by 3 bases and J by 0 bases, and 15 bases separated the two germline ends. CDR3 sequence reads: CAISDRDYSSSYEQYF. The CDR3, as DNA: TGTGCCATCAGTGACCGCGACTACTCGAGCTCCTACGAGCAGTACTTC.

This sequence joins TRBV6-5 and TRBJ2-4, with 7 bases lining up with TRBD1. This CDR3 has 13 residues. The V and J ends lost 6 bases and 6 bases, in that order; junction bases with no gene match: 5. The germline V gene has CDR1 MNHEY and CDR2 SVGAGI. The CDR3 region is CASSQGTANIQYF. The CDR3 DNA reads TGTGCCAGCAGCCAGGGGACAGCAAACATTCAGTACTTC.